The rows below give T cell receptor beta chains drawn from one sample of a study of blood T cell repertoires in COVID-19. Method: immunoSEQ multiplex PCR; TCRdb's copy keeps in-frame clones and lacks some. The profile shows approximately 160,000 clones, about four fifths of them singletons. The sequencing input was peripheral blood. The receptors shown here come from a man aged 65 to 85 who had recovered from COVID-19. CDR3s include the opening cysteine and the closing phenylalanine or tryptophan. D genes are given only for firm matches. Clone size, where shown, is once, few, many, or a class for clones that have expanded.

v_call	d_call	clone_size	j_call	cdr3_aa	cdr3_nt
TRBV10-3	NA	once	TRBJ1-2	CAISGQSGSYGYTF	TGTGCCATCAGTGGACAGTCGGGTAGCTATGGCTACACCTTC
TRBV27	NA	NA	TRBJ2-5	CASSFGHQETQYF	TGTGCCAGCAGTTTTGGGCACCAAGAGACCCAGTACTTC
TRBV3-1/TRBV3-2	NA	NA	TRBJ1-2	CASSRGEGGYTF	TGTGCCAGCAGCCGAGGGGAGGGTGGCTACACCTTC
TRBV7-8	NA	NA	TRBJ2-6	CASSLDISGANVLTF	TGTGCCAGCAGCTTAGACATCTCTGGGGCCAACGTCCTGACTTTC
TRBV9	TRBD2	NA	TRBJ2-3	CASSKQDASGKGTDTQYF	TGTGCCAGCAGCAAACAAGACGCTAGCGGGAAGGGCACAGATACGCAGTATTTT
TRBV14	NA	once	TRBJ2-7	CASSQNSYSYEQYF	TGTGCCAGCAGCCAAAACAGCTACTCCTACGAGCAGTACTTC
TRBV6-2/TRBV6-3	NA	NA	TRBJ2-7	CASSYLGGGEQYF	TGTGCCAGCAGTTACCTGGGGGGAGGCGAGCAGTACTTC
TRBV6-6	NA	NA	TRBJ1-3	CASKPGSTGNTIYF	TGTGCCAGCAAACCAGGGTCTACTGGAAACACCATATATTTT
TRBV5-4	NA	once	TRBJ1-2	CASSSAAQGTHGYTF	TGTGCCAGCAGCTCCGCTGCGCAGGGGACCCATGGCTACACCTTC
TRBV6-1	TRBD1	few	TRBJ1-5	CASSDEGQGLSNQPQHF	TGTGCCAGCAGTGACGAGGGACAGGGGCTTAGCAATCAGCCCCAGCATTTT
TRBV27	NA	NA	TRBJ2-2	CASSWQGGVGELFF	TGTGCCAGCAGTTGGCAAGGGGGGGTCGGGGAGCTGTTTTTT
TRBV18	NA	NA	TRBJ1-5	CASSPGAASNQPQHF	TGTGCCAGCTCACCTGGCGCAGCGAGCAATCAGCCCCAGCATTTT
TRBV3-1/TRBV3-2	NA	few	TRBJ2-3	CASSLRLADTQYF	TGTGCCAGCAGCCTACGACTTGCAGATACGCAGTATTTT
TRBV2	NA	few	TRBJ1-4	CASSEEFLGGRDFEKLFF	TGTGCCAGCAGTGAAGAGTTCCTCGGAGGCAGGGACTTTGAAAAACTGTTTTTT
TRBV10-2	NA	NA	TRBJ1-3	CASSAHLPDTGNTIYF	TGCGCCAGCAGTGCCCATCTCCCAGATACTGGAAACACCATATATTTT
TRBV5-4	TRBD2	NA	TRBJ2-7	CASSLARAGVSEQYF	TGTGCCAGCAGCTTGGCCCGGGCGGGAGTTAGCGAGCAGTACTTC
TRBV7-8	TRBD2	NA	TRBJ2-2	CASSLVGTNKRANTGELFF	TGTGCCAGCAGCTTAGTTGGGACTAACAAACGAGCGAACACCGGGGAGCTGTTTTTT
TRBV6-2/TRBV6-3	TRBD2	NA	TRBJ2-7	CASSTPGGGGYEQYF	TGTGCCAGCAGCACCCCAGGCGGGGGTGGCTACGAGCAGTACTTC
TRBV7-8	NA	NA	TRBJ1-2	CASSHKTGSDGYTF	TGTGCCAGCAGTCACAAGACGGGGTCCGATGGCTACACCTTC
TRBV9	NA	NA	TRBJ1-1	CASSVGHDTEAFF	TGTGCCAGCAGCGTAGGACACGACACTGAAGCTTTCTTT
TRBV15	TRBD2	NA	TRBJ2-1	CATSSDRTSGIYNEQFF	TGTGCCACCAGCAGCGACCGGACTAGCGGGATCTACAATGAGCAGTTCTTC
TRBV18	NA	NA	TRBJ1-6	CASSPSTEDSPLHF	TGTGCCAGCTCACCCAGTACGGAGGATTCACCCCTCCACTTT
TRBV28	NA	NA	TRBJ1-2	CASSVTDYGYTF	TGTGCCAGCAGTGTGACAGATTATGGCTACACCTTC
TRBV2	NA	NA	TRBJ2-7	CASSGSVGYEQYF	TGTGCCAGCAGTGGGAGTGTGGGTTACGAGCAGTACTTC
TRBV4-1	TRBD1	NA	TRBJ2-7	CASSHEAGTGVYEQYF	TGCGCCAGCAGCCATGAAGCCGGGACAGGGGTGTACGAGCAGTACTTC
TRBV10-3	TRBD1	NA	TRBJ1-1	CAISEGSQGETEAFF	TGTGCCATCAGTGAGGGGTCTCAGGGGGAGACTGAAGCTTTCTTT
TRBV7-9	NA	NA	TRBJ2-2	CASRDNSNTGELFF	TGTGCCAGCCGGGACAACTCGAACACCGGGGAGCTGTTTTTT
TRBV28	NA	once	TRBJ1-1	CASSSSGNTEAFF	TGTGCCAGCAGTTCCTCAGGGAACACTGAAGCTTTCTTT
TRBV9	TRBD2	NA	TRBJ2-1	CASSFSGGSSYNEQFF	TGTGCCAGCAGCTTTAGCGGGGGAAGCTCCTACAATGAGCAGTTCTTC
TRBV6-5	NA	NA	TRBJ1-2	CASRQPQGGYGYTF	TGTGCCAGCAGACAACCCCAGGGAGGCTATGGCTACACCTTC
TRBV6-2/TRBV6-3	NA	NA	TRBJ2-5	CASTPAAQETQYF	TGTGCCAGCACCCCGGCGGCCCAAGAGACCCAGTACTTC
TRBV4-3	TRBD1	few	TRBJ1-4	CASSLLWGQGGEKLFF	TGCGCCAGCAGCCTTCTTTGGGGACAGGGAGGTGAAAAACTGTTTTTT
TRBV10-1	NA	few	TRBJ1-6	CASSESPGLDNSPLHF	TGCGCCAGCAGTGAGTCGCCAGGGCTGGATAATTCACCCCTCCACTTT
TRBV4-1	NA	NA	TRBJ2-2	CASSQGTAGVRNTGELFF	TGCGCCAGCAGCCAAGGTACAGCAGGGGTGCGGAACACCGGGGAGCTGTTTTTT
TRBV3-1/TRBV3-2	TRBD2	NA	TRBJ2-3	CASSQTTLAGGADTQYF	TGTGCCAGCAGCCAGACGACCCTAGCGGGAGGGGCGGATACGCAGTATTTT
TRBV28	TRBD2	once	TRBJ2-1	CASSLAGTSGYNEQFF	TGTGCCAGCAGTTTGGCCGGGACTAGCGGATACAATGAGCAGTTCTTC
TRBV7-2	NA	NA	TRBJ1-5	CASSLGVAGYSNQPQHF	TGTGCCAGCAGCTTAGGAGTGGCCGGGTATAGCAATCAGCCCCAGCATTTT
TRBV9	NA	NA	TRBJ2-5	CASSEHTGYQETQYF	TGTGCCAGCAGCGAGCACACAGGGTACCAAGAGACCCAGTACTTC
TRBV19	TRBD2	NA	TRBJ2-1	CASSIAGLAGNNEQFF	TGTGCCAGTAGTATTGCGGGACTAGCGGGTAACAATGAGCAGTTCTTC
TRBV20-1	NA	once	TRBJ1-2	CSARDSFGYTF	TGCAGTGCTAGAGATTCCTTTGGCTACACCTTC
TRBV20-1	TRBD1	NA	TRBJ1-5	CSASPGTGDQPQHF	TGCAGTGCTAGTCCCGGGACAGGGGATCAGCCCCAGCATTTT
TRBV18	NA	NA	TRBJ1-2	CASSPRDNGYTF	TGTGCCAGCTCACCCCGAGATAATGGCTACACCTTC
TRBV6-5	TRBD1	NA	TRBJ2-7	CASSYAGTGAYEQYF	TGTGCCAGCAGTTACGCGGGGACAGGGGCCTACGAGCAGTACTTC
TRBV3-1/TRBV3-2	TRBD1	NA	TRBJ1-2	CASSQARDRVNTF	TGTGCCAGCAGCCAAGCGAGGGACAGGGTGAACACCTTC
TRBV19	NA	NA	TRBJ1-2	CASSVDGGYGYTF	TGTGCCAGTAGTGTGGACGGGGGCTATGGCTACACCTTC
TRBV4-1	TRBD2	once	TRBJ2-3	CASCGDSGSSDTQYF	TGCGCCAGCTGTGGGGATAGCGGGAGTTCAGATACGCAGTATTTT
TRBV28	TRBD1	once	TRBJ2-7	CASRATGVNRYEQYF	TGTGCCAGCAGGGCAACAGGGGTAAATCGCTACGAGCAGTACTTC
TRBV5-6	NA	NA	TRBJ2-2	CASLIQGHTGELFF	TGTGCCAGCCTGATACAGGGTCACACCGGGGAGCTGTTTTTT